The sequence of this T cell receptor beta chain was determined in a study of CD8+ T cells in alopecia areata. Findings and caveats of the study: Scalp lesions, especially in alopecia totalis/universalis, had higher clonality than normal scalp.

Treatment noted: oral pan-JAK inhibitor, 5-10 mg twice daily. Researchers took lesional scalp punch biopsies and peripheral blood from people who were alopecia areata patients. PBMCs provided sorted CD4+ and CD8+ T cells. This clone was seen only a few times. Its antigen remains unidentified. Extracted RNA was reverse transcribed, and the resulting cDNA served as sequencing template. Some clones are missing from TCRdb's copy, which holds only in-frame ones; the method was immunoSEQ multiplex PCR. Of 180,000 or so clones listed, 58% were seen once; the top ten hold 5.5% to 6%. CDR1 is KGHSH and CDR2 is LQKENI in the germline V gene. V lost 1 base and J 3 bases, leaving 15 bases between the germline ends. The CDR3 extends over 16 amino acids.

This clonotype was sampled from a human donor with alopecia areata. This sample comprised CD4+ T cells sorted from blood, obtained at week 24, from a patient treated with tofacitinib. The V and J genes are TRBV18 and TRBJ1-2; the D is unclear. The CDR3 region has the DNA TGTGCCAGCTCACCACTGGCTAGCGCAGACGACTATGGCTACACCTTC. Translation: CASSPLASADDYGYTF.